This entry lists 11 T cell receptor beta chains sequenced from one sample in a study of shared T cell receptors in the human thymus. The method was immunoSEQ multiplex PCR; TCRdb's version includes in-frame clones alone and lacks a portion of them. The data contain about 500,000 clones, approximately 78% of them singletons. These data were also reused for a study on human thymus T cells.

Sequencing input: thymocytes. Receptor source: a boy in the first two years of life with a congenital heart defect.

V is TRBV5-1 and J is TRBJ2-7; a weak D match, TRBD2 (6 bases). Germline loops: CDR1 SGHRS, CDR2 YFSETQ. The germline V and J ends were trimmed by 4 bases and 6 bases, with 17 bases remaining between them. CDR3 size: 14 residues. CDR3 coding DNA: TGCGCCAGCAGCCCGGGACTCCTTTTGGGCGAGCAGTACTTC. This gives the protein CASSPGLLLGEQYF. The entire variable domain, with the rest obtained from reference TRBV5-1 and TRBJ2-7, is as follows: KAGVTQTPRYLIKTRGQQVTLSCSPISGHRSVSWYQQTPGQGLQFLFEYFSETQRNKGNFPGRFSGRQFSNSRSEMNVSTLELGDSALYLCASSPGLLLGEQYFGPGTRLTVT.

The sample holds a few counts of this clone. The V gene is TRBV14, the J gene TRBJ2-7, with TRBD2 matching 10 bases. Unmatched junction bases numbered 6, after V lost 4 bases and J lost 0 bases. CDR1 is SGHDN and CDR2 is FVKESK in the germline V gene. The CDR3 runs 16 residues. The CDR3 DNA is TGTGCCAGCAGCCCAAAGGGACTAGCGAGCTCCTACGAGCAGTACTTC. Translation: CASSPKGLASSYEQYF.

The genes are TRBV5-6 and TRBJ2-3; 16 bases align to TRBD2. This CDR3 contains 19 residues. The junction had 8 bases not matched to a gene; V was cut back by 4 bases and J by 0 bases. Germline loops: CDR1 SGHDT, CDR2 YYEEEE. CDR3 nucleotides: TGTGCCAGCAGCCCCGGGACTAGCGGGAGGGAATGCAGCACAGATACGCAGTATTTT. This codes for CASSPGTSGRECSTDTQYF.

The rearrangement joins TRBV4-2 to TRBJ2-7; D might be TRBD1 (6 bases). The CDR3 spans 13 residues. The V end was cut by 6 bases, the J end by 2 bases, with 11 bases between. Germline V gives CDR1 LGHNA, CDR2 YNFKEQ. The CDR3 loop is CASSLGGTYEQYF. DNA for the CDR3: TGTGCCAGCAGTCTAGGGGGTACCTACGAGCAGTACTTC.

V usage is TRBV28 and J usage is TRBJ2-7; D perhaps matches TRBD1 (5 bases). CDR3 length: 12 amino acids. Looked up from germline, CDR1 is MDHEN and CDR2 is SYDVKM. Trimming removed 8 bases from V and 6 bases from J, with 14 bases in between. This CDR3 is CASRGHPGEQYF. The DNA for the CDR3 is TGTGCCAGCCGAGGACATCCCGGCGAGCAGTACTTC.

This chain uses TRBV10-2 with TRBJ2-5, with a tentative D call TRBD1 (6 bases). The J call could be wrong; TRBJ2-7 is a better fit for the DNA end. This CDR3 contains 13 residues. Germline CDR1 and CDR2: WSHSY and SAAADI. CDR3 sequence reads: CASSSTGKYEQYF. The CDR3 bases are TGCGCCAGCAGCTCCACAGGGAAGTACGAGCAGTACTTC.

CDR3 DNA: TGCGCCAGCAGCTTATCACCCGGGACACCCACGTGCTATTTT. It yields the protein CASSLSPGTPTCYF. The V and J genes are TRBV5-1 and TRBJ2-3; perhaps TRBD1 as D (6 bases). V shed 2 bases and J shed 15 bases, with 22 bases lying between them. CDR3 length: 14 residues. The germline gives CDR1 SGHRS, CDR2 YFSETQ. The full variable domain, with the rest looked up from reference TRBV5-1 and TRBJ2-3, is KAGVTQTPRYLIKTRGQQVTLSCSPISGHRSVSWYQQTPGQGLQFLFEYFSETQRNKGNFPGRFSGRQFSNSRSEMNVSTLELGDSALYLCASSLSPGTPTCYFGPGTRLTVL.

The chain uses TRBV7-9 and TRBJ1-3; TRBD1 is a possible D gene (6 bases). CDR1 and CDR2 from the germline V gene are SEHNR and FQNEAQ (reference sequence). Trimming removed 0 bases from V and 3 bases from J, with 12 bases in between. The CDR3 runs to 16 residues. The CDR3 DNA reads as TGTGCCAGCAGCTTAGCCCTGGGGGCGCGTGGAAACACCATATATTTT. Its translation is CASSLALGARGNTIYF.

The chain uses TRBV6-5 and TRBJ2-5; TRBD2 aligns across 10 bases. Germline V gene sequence: CDR1 MNHEY, CDR2 SVGAGI. This CDR3 region has 14 residues. With V trimmed by 5 bases and J by 4 bases, 4 bases remained unmatched. The chain's CDR3 is CASSTKREGETQYF. DNA for the CDR3: TGTGCCAGCAGTACCAAGCGGGAGGGAGAGACCCAGTACTTC.

In this sample, this clone turned up once. The rearrangement links TRBV27 to TRBJ2-3; 7 nucleotides agree with TRBD2. CDR1 is MNHEY and CDR2 is SMNVEV in the germline V gene (reference sequence). V lost 5 bases and J lost 5; bases outside the gene matches: 13. The CDR3 runs to 16 residues. In DNA form, the CDR3 reads TGTGCCAGCAGTCCCCGGGGAGGGCCTCGGGTAGATACGCAGTATTTT. Its translation: CASSPRGGPRVDTQYF.

The gene calls are TRBV15 and TRBJ2-5; 10 nucleotides match TRBD1. Germline V gene data show CDR1 as LNHNV and CDR2 as YYDKDF (reference sequence). With 0 bases clipped from V and 5 bases from J, the junction kept 15 bases outside the gene matches. The CDR3 contains 19 residues. CDR3 bases: TGTGCCACCAGCAGAGACCAACGAAAAATGACAGGGGGCGAGGAGACCCAGTACTTC. Translated: CATSRDQRKMTGGEETQYF. Together with reference TRBV15 and TRBJ2-5, the CDR3 gives the full variable domain: DAMVIQNPRYQVTQFGKPVTLSCSQTLNHNVMYWYQQKSSQAPKLLFHYYDKDFNNEADTPDNFQSRRPNTSFCFLDIRSPGLGDTAMYLCATSRDQRKMTGGEETQYFGPGTRLLVL.